Listed here are 21 T cell receptor beta chains from one sample, sequenced in a study of blood T cells in healthy people across ages. Primers used in a second PCR of roughly 6 to 12 cycles were a sample-barcoded 5' primer and a J-beta primer mix. TCRdb called the 5' RACE reads again in MiXCR, with one record for every CDR3 protein. The table shows 630,000 or so distinct CDR3 sequences, with about 28% occurring only once. The sequenced material came from blood. The receptors were gathered from a woman older than 75 in good health.

This clonotype has a count of ten or more. V and J are TRBV24-1 and TRBJ2-5, with 11 positions matching TRBD1. CDR3 length equals 16 residues. Trimming removed 4 bases from V and 5 bases from J; junction bases left unmatched: 8. Germline CDR1 is KGHDR and CDR2 is SFDVKD. CDR3 nucleotides: TGTGCCACCAGTGACGGGGGACAGGGGGATGGCGAGACCCAGTACTTC. This encodes CATSDGGQGDGETQYF.

This clonotype was recorded many times. The chain uses TRBV7-8 and TRBJ2-3, with TRBD2 matching 13 bases. Germline assignment: CDR1 SGHVS and CDR2 FQNEAQ. The CDR3 is made up of 18 amino acids. The V and J ends lost 5 bases and 0 bases, in that order; junction bases with no gene match: 8. The DNA for the CDR3 is TGTGCCAGCAGCGACTCCTTACTAGCGGGGGGGAGCACAGATACGCAGTATTTT. Its translation is CASSDSLLAGGSTDTQYF.

The V and J genes are TRBV3-1 and TRBJ1-6; D gene unclear. V was trimmed by 0 bases and J by 10 bases, leaving 7 bases between them. Germline lookup yields CDR1 LGHDT and CDR2 YNNKEL (reference sequence). The CDR3 is 13 residues long. CDR3 residues: CASSQDTGSPLHF. In DNA form, the CDR3 reads TGTGCCAGCAGCCAAGATACTGGATCACCCCTCCACTTT. The whole variable domain, remainder taken from reference TRBV3-1 and TRBJ1-6, is DTAVSQTPKYLVTQMGNDKSIKCEQNLGHDTMYWYKQDSKKFLKIMFSYNNKELIINETVPNRFSPKSPDKAHLNLHINSLELGDSAVYFCASSQDTGSPLHFGNGTRLTVT.

Worth noting for this clonotype: Being one base from a much bigger clone, this may be a read error. V and J are TRBV2 and TRBJ2-3; no reliable D call. The CDR3 contains 14 residues. Trimming cost V 6 bases and J 2 bases, with 12 bases left between them. Germline lookup yields CDR1 SNHLY and CDR2 FYNNEI. The CDR3 reads CASRDGDTTDTQYF. The CDR3 nucleotides read TGTGCCAGCAGGGACGGAGACACCACAGATACGCAGTATTTT.

The genes are TRBV15 and TRBJ2-1; D uncertain. Germline V lookup: CDR1 LNHNV, CDR2 YYDKDF (reference sequence). V lost 4 bases to trimming and J lost 9 bases, with 13 bases between them. The CDR3 has 13 amino acids. CDR3 in DNA: TGTGCCACCAGCAAGGGTGGGCGAGCTGAGCAGTTCTTC. Its translation is CATSKGGRAEQFF.

This clonotype was recorded many times. The rearrangement joins TRBV6-2 or TRBV6-3 to TRBJ2-3, with 7 bases matching TRBD2. With 6 bases clipped from V and 2 bases from J, the junction kept 8 bases outside the gene matches. The CDR3 runs 15 residues. The germline CDR1 and CDR2 sequences are MNHEY and SVGEGT. The CDR3 nucleotides are TGTGCCAGCAGGGCCGGCCTAGCGGACACAGATACGCAGTATTTT. It translates to CASRAGLADTDTQYF.

This clonotype was seen a few times. A much larger clone sits a single nucleotide away, making a read error possible. The chain has TRBV6-2 or TRBV6-3 and TRBJ2-1; no reliable D call. The J call may be wrong; the DNA end is better matched by TRBJ2-7. Germline V gives CDR1 MNHEY, CDR2 SVGEGT. The CDR3 extends over 14 amino acids. The CDR3 loop reads CASTPGRSYNEQYF. The DNA for the CDR3 is TGTGCCAGCACCCCAGGCCGCTCCTACAATGAGCAGTACTTC.

Points on this clonotype: A much larger clone sits a single nucleotide away, making a read error possible. The chain employs TRBV3-1 and TRBJ2-7; D perhaps matches TRBD1 (7 bases). The last part of the DNA fits TRBJ2-5 better; the J call may be wrong. Germline CDR1 is LGHDT and CDR2 is YNNKEL (reference sequence). The CDR3 is 15 amino acids. The CDR3 spells CASSPGGTVRETQYF. Here the CDR3 DNA reads TGTGCCAGCAGCCCAGGCGGGACAGTACGAGAGACCCAGTACTTC.

This clonotype was seen many times. V usage is TRBV29-1 and J usage is TRBJ2-3, with D hard to call. V was clipped by 7 bases and J by 7 bases, with 9 bases between them. CDR1 is SQVTM and CDR2 is ANQGSEA in the germline V gene. The CDR3 loop spans 10 amino acids. CDR3 sequence: CSALVYTQYF. Here the CDR3 DNA reads TGCAGCGCCCTTGTATATACGCAGTATTTT.

Ten or more counts support this clonotype. A clone one base away is much larger, so this may be a read error. The CDR3 sequence is CASSPGTINEQYF. In DNA, the CDR3 is TGTGCCAGCAGCCCCGGGACTATCAATGAGCAGTACTTC. The J gene is TRBJ2-7, the V gene TRBV7-2; TRBD2 agrees at 7 bases. The CDR3 covers 13 residues. Germline values: CDR1 SGHTA, CDR2 FQGNSA. After removal of 5 bases from V and 7 bases from J, the junction contained 8 bases not matched to a gene.

As DNA, the CDR3 is TGTGCCAGCAGCACCACAGGGTGGGAGGACGAGCAGTACTTC. Its protein product is CASSTTGWEDEQYF. The V and J genes are TRBV12-3 or TRBV12-4 and TRBJ2-5, with D possibly called TRBD1 or TRBD2 (6 bases each). The J call may be in error: the DNA end matches TRBJ2-7 better. CDR3 size: 14 residues.

This chain joins TRBV3-1 and TRBJ2-1; D may match TRBD1 or TRBD2 (6 bases each). Deletions cut 2 bases from V and 6 bases from J, with 17 bases between. This CDR3 contains 16 residues. Germline CDR1 reads LGHDT; CDR2 reads YNNKEL (reference sequence). The CDR3 DNA follows: TGTGCCAGCAGCCAAATTGTGGGGGGCCTGAGCAATGAGCAGTTCTTC. Translation: CASSQIVGGLSNEQFF.

This clonotype was seen just once. This sequence joins TRBV5-1 and TRBJ2-3; unclear D gene. The V gene's germline CDR1 is SGHRS and CDR2 YFSETQ. Trimming shortened V by 0 bases and J by 2 bases, and 13 bases separated the two germline ends. This CDR3 has 16 amino acids. The CDR3 is CASSLAGASYTDTQYF. The CDR3 DNA reads as TGCGCCAGCAGCTTGGCCGGCGCCTCCTACACAGATACGCAGTATTTT.

The chain recombines TRBV20-1 with TRBJ2-3; the match to TRBD1 covers 8 bases. The CDR3 is 17 residues long. The junction had 9 bases not matched to a gene; V was cut back by 1 base and J by 0 bases. Germline CDR1 and CDR2: DFQATT and SNEGSKA (reference sequence). CDR3 sequence reads: CSARVATTGVSTDTQYF. CDR3 nucleotide sequence: TGCAGTGCTAGAGTCGCAACGACAGGGGTCAGCACAGATACGCAGTATTTT.

This clonotype has at least ten counts. The chain employs TRBV7-2 and TRBJ2-1; D is ambiguous. Deletions cut 3 bases from V and 6 bases from J, with 6 bases between. The length of the CDR3 is 12 residues. Germline loops: CDR1 SGHTA, CDR2 FQGNSA. DNA of the CDR3: TGTGCCAGCAGCTTGGTGACCAATGAGCAGTTCTTC. Its protein product is CASSLVTNEQFF.

This clonotype was counted ten times or more. V is TRBV12-3 or TRBV12-4 and J is TRBJ1-5; D gene unclear. The CDR3 contains 12 residues. The V gene lost 7 bases and the J gene lost 4 bases, with 8 bases spanning the gap. CDR3 coding DNA: TGTGCCAGCACCCCGGGGAATCAGCCCCAGCATTTT. Translating gives CASTPGNQPQHF.

This clonotype was detected many times. This chain connects TRBV11-1 to TRBJ2-7; 7 bases align to TRBD1. CDR1 is SGHAT, CDR2 FQDESV, per germline (reference sequence). This CDR3 is 16 amino acids long. Trimming took 5 bases from V and 3 from J; bases not matched to a gene: 13. CDR3: CASSLLSGRGYYEQYF. The CDR3 DNA follows: TGTGCCAGCAGCCTACTTAGTGGCAGGGGGTACTACGAGCAGTACTTC.

V and J are TRBV7-2 and TRBJ2-1; 8 bases are shared with TRBD1. Per the germline V gene, CDR1 is SGHTA and CDR2 is FQGNSA. J gave up 5 bases and V 2 bases, and 2 bases lay outside the gene matches. The CDR3 sequence is 14 residues long. CDR3 sequence (DNA): TGTGCCAGCAGCTTAAGACAGGGGAACAATGAGCAGTTCTTC. Its protein product is CASSLRQGNNEQFF.

This clonotype was seen only once. The chain couples TRBV14 to TRBJ1-1; D call uncertain. Germline V lookup: CDR1 SGHDN, CDR2 FVKESK. The CDR3 has 16 amino acids. The V gene lost 4 bases and the J gene lost 0 bases, with 15 bases spanning the gap. The CDR3 spells CASSPGRFSMNTEAFF. In DNA form, the CDR3 reads TGTGCCAGCAGCCCGGGGAGGTTCTCGATGAACACTGAAGCTTTCTTT.

This clonotype was counted many times. This chain links TRBV15 with TRBJ2-3, with 11 bases that match TRBD2. The CDR3 runs to 16 residues. The ends lost 5 bases at V and 2 bases at J; junction bases unmatched: 6. Germline-derived CDR1 and CDR2 are LNHNV and YYDKDF (reference sequence). The CDR3 DNA sequence: TGTGCCACCAGCGGCCCGGGACTAGCGGACACAGATACGCAGTATTTT. Its translation is CATSGPGLADTDTQYF.

This clonotype was seen many times. This rearrangement joins TRBV7-3 to TRBJ1-2; D may be TRBD1 (5 bases). Germline CDR1 is SGHTA and CDR2 is FQGTGA. The CDR3 totals 15 residues. V was clipped by 5 bases and J by 1 base, with 14 bases between them. CDR3 DNA sequence: TGTGCCAGCAGCCAGCACCCCCAGGGTAACTATGGCTACACCTTC. Translation: CASSQHPQGNYGYTF.